Listed below are T cell receptor beta chains from one sample, sequenced in a study of shared T cell receptors in the human thymus. TCRdb's copy holds only in-frame clones and misses some; the assay was immunoSEQ multiplex PCR. Of some 700,000 clones in the sample, around nine tenths were seen once. The same sample was also used in a study of human thymus T cells.

Sequenced material: thymocytes. The source is a boy younger than two with a congenital heart defect. CDR3s include the opening cysteine and the closing phenylalanine or tryptophan. The D gene is left open where the match is weak. Some rows have no size entry. The others give once, few or many, or a class for an expanded clone.

v_gene,j_gene,d_gene,abundance,CDR3nt,CDR3aa
TRBV25-1,TRBJ2-1,TRBD2,once,TGTGCCAGCAGTGAAAGGAGCGGGAGGGTTCATGAGCAGTTCTTC,CASSERSGRVHEQFF
TRBV13,TRBJ2-7,TRBD2,once,TGTGCCAGCCGGTTCGGACTAGCAGATACCTACGAGCAGTACTTC,CASRFGLADTYEQYF
TRBV11-2,TRBJ2-1,.,.,TGTGCCAGCAGCTTACGAGCTTGCGATGAGCAGTTCTTC,CASSLRACDEQFF
TRBV7-9,TRBJ2-7,TRBD1,.,TGTGCCAGCAGCTTACTCGGGACAGGGGCCTACGAGCAGTACTTC,CASSLLGTGAYEQYF
TRBV4-1,TRBJ2-1,TRBD2,.,TGCGCCAGCAGCCAAGAGAAGACTAGCGGGCTCTACAATGAGCAGTTCTTC,CASSQEKTSGLYNEQFF
TRBV11-2,TRBJ2-5,TRBD2,.,TGTGCCAGCACCACCCCGGGACTAGCTCTCCAAGAGACCCAGTACTTC,CASTTPGLALQETQYF
TRBV5-4,TRBJ2-5,TRBD2,.,TGTGCCAGCAGCCCTGGCGGATTTAGCGGGAGACGGGGAGAGACCCAGTACTTC,CASSPGGFSGRRGETQYF
TRBV15,TRBJ2-5,.,few,TGTGCCACCAGCAGGTCGGGACTTCAAGAGACCCAGTACTTC,CATSRSGLQETQYF
TRBV27,TRBJ2-7,TRBD1,.,TGTGCCAGCATAGCGTCCGACAGGGGCTACGAGCAGTACTTC,CASIASDRGYEQYF
TRBV28,TRBJ1-5,.,.,TGTGCCAGCAGTTTGATCCGGCAGCCCCAGCATTTT,CASSLIRQPQHF
TRBV6-1,TRBJ2-5,TRBD2,.,TGTGCCAGCAGTGGGACTAGCGGGAGCGGGGAGACCCAGTACTTC,CASSGTSGSGETQYF
TRBV9,TRBJ2-7,TRBD2,.,TGTGCCAGCAGCGTAGCGGGAGGTTGGAGCGAGCAGTACTTC,CASSVAGGWSEQYF
TRBV29-1,TRBJ2-3,TRBD1,.,TGCAGCGTGCGGGACAGGGGAGCGACAGATACGCAGTATTTT,CSVRDRGATDTQYF
TRBV4-3,TRBJ2-3,.,.,TGCGCCAGCAGCCAAGCCTTCCGCACAGATACGCAGTATTTT,CASSQAFRTDTQYF
TRBV11-2,TRBJ1-3,.,.,TGTGCCAGCAGCTTAGAATTGGACAGCGCAGCTGGAAACACCATATATTTT,CASSLELDSAAGNTIYF
TRBV28,TRBJ2-7,TRBD2,.,TGTGCCAGCAGTTTATTTGGGACTAGGGACTACGAGCAGTACTTC,CASSLFGTRDYEQYF
TRBV27,TRBJ2-2,TRBD2,.,TGTGCCAGCAGTTTATCGGGCGGGAGCCCCGGGGAGCTGTTTTTT,CASSLSGGSPGELFF
TRBV7-8,TRBJ2-3,TRBD2,.,TGTGCCAGCAGCTTAGCGCGGTCAGGCGGGAGTGGCACAGATACGCAGTATTTT,CASSLARSGGSGTDTQYF
TRBV4-1,TRBJ2-5,TRBD2,.,TGCGCCAGCAGCCCCCGCCTAGCGGGAGGGAGGGAGACCCAGTACTTC,CASSPRLAGGRETQYF
TRBV29-1,TRBJ2-3,TRBD2,.,TGCAGCGTTGAAAAACGGGCCGGGACTAGCGGGAGGAGTGGGGTCACAGATACGCAGTATTTT,CSVEKRAGTSGRSGVTDTQYF
TRBV28,TRBJ1-2,TRBD1,.,TGTGCCAGCAGCCCCCCAGGGACAGAGGCTAACTATGGCTACACCTTC,CASSPPGTEANYGYTF
TRBV6-5,TRBJ1-1,.,once,TGTGCCAGCAGTTACACGGGGGGGGCTGAAGCTTTCTTT,CASSYTGGAEAFF
TRBV11-2,TRBJ2-7,.,.,TGTGCCAGCAGCCCGGACTCTTGGGAGTACTTC,CASSPDSWEYF
TRBV28,TRBJ1-4,TRBD1,.,TGTGCCAGCAGCCAACACAGGGGCGATCGCGGCGCGTCTAATGAAAAACTGTTTTTT,CASSQHRGDRGASNEKLFF
TRBV6-5,TRBJ2-1,.,.,TGTGCCAGCGGCAGGAAGGGGGATGAGCAGTTCTTC,CASGRKGDEQFF
TRBV7-2,TRBJ1-2,TRBD1,.,TGTGCCAGCAGCTTTAGGACAGGGCGAGGGTATGGCTACACCTTC,CASSFRTGRGYGYTF
TRBV27,TRBJ2-7,.,once,TGTGCCAGCAGTCCAGACCGTACAGGGATCTACGAGCAGTACTTC,CASSPDRTGIYEQYF
TRBV7-9,TRBJ2-1,.,.,TGTGCCAGCAGCTTAAGGGGAAGCTCCTACAATGAGCAGTTCTTC,CASSLRGSSYNEQFF
TRBV28,TRBJ2-5,TRBD1,.,TGTGCCAGCAGTTTTGGGACAGGGCGGGATGAGACCCAGTACTTC,CASSFGTGRDETQYF
TRBV7-2,TRBJ1-3,.,.,TGTGCCAGCAGCTTAGGGCGGGGCACCTCTGGAAACACCATATATTTT,CASSLGRGTSGNTIYF
TRBV2,TRBJ1-1,TRBD1,.,TGTGCCAGCCCCCTCTTGGACAGGGGGCTAGTTCACACTGAAGCTTTCTTT,CASPLLDRGLVHTEAFF
TRBV27,TRBJ1-2,TRBD1,.,TGTGCCCGGGGACAGGCCCAGTATGGCTACACCTTC,CARGQAQYGYTF
TRBV6-1,TRBJ2-7,.,.,TGTGCCAGCAGCCGACAGATCTACGAGCAGTACTTC,CASSRQIYEQYF
TRBV30,TRBJ2-5,TRBD2,.,TGTGCCTGGAGTGAGGAGCGGGGGGGAGAGACCCAGTACTTC,CAWSEERGGETQYF
TRBV6-1,TRBJ2-1,TRBD1,.,TGTGCCAGCACCCGAACTCAGGGGGTTGGGCAGTTCTTC,CASTRTQGVGQFF
TRBV5-6,TRBJ1-1,.,.,TGTGCCAGCAGCCAACTGGGTCAGGCCAACCCGAACACTGAAGCTTTCTTT,CASSQLGQANPNTEAFF
TRBV14,TRBJ2-3,.,.,TGTGCCAGCAGCACGGCTCTTAGCGCGGACTTATTCACAGATACGCAGTATTTT,CASSTALSADLFTDTQYF
TRBV2,TRBJ1-5,.,.,TGTGCCAGCAGTGAAGTGCACAGGTATAGCAATCAGCCCCAGCATTTT,CASSEVHRYSNQPQHF
TRBV13,TRBJ2-3,.,.,TGTGCCAGCAGCCGGCAGGGGGATACGCAGTATTTT,CASSRQGDTQYF
TRBV6-5,TRBJ2-7,TRBD2,.,TGTGCCAGCAGTTCCCGGCTAGCGGGAGTCGGAGAGCAGTACTTC,CASSSRLAGVGEQYF
TRBV5-1,TRBJ1-1,.,.,TGCGCCAGCAGCTTACCTCAATCCTACAGGCAGGGCGACACTGAAGCTTTCTTT,CASSLPQSYRQGDTEAFF
TRBV6-1,TRBJ2-7,TRBD2,.,TGTGCCAGCAGTGGACTAGCGGTCGCCGGGTGCTCCTACGAGCAGTACTTC,CASSGLAVAGCSYEQYF
TRBV7-9,TRBJ2-7,TRBD2,.,TGTGCCAGCAGCTTAAAGGGGACTACCGCCTTCTACGAGCAGTACTTC,CASSLKGTTAFYEQYF
TRBV5-6,TRBJ2-1,TRBD2,.,TGTGCCAGCAGCCGGTCGAGGCGGGGGTACAATGAGCAGTTCTTC,CASSRSRRGYNEQFF